The sequence of this T cell receptor (beta chain) was determined in a study of shared clonotypes between healthy human individuals (dated by TCRdb to between 2020 and 2021). Turning to the overall study: The cohort included three men and a couple of women between 18 and 49 years of age. For each donor, CD4 naive and CD4 memory were each run on three plates, CD8 naive on two plates, and CD8 memory on one plate. Different laboratories and diverse techniques were used to prepare libraries and sequence TCR repertoires, to increase sequencing depth and limit assay-specific biases. To estimate repertoire size and how much clonotype sharing occurs between individuals, the study deeply sequenced the blood TCR repertoires of five healthy adults. Per donor, leukapheresis produced somewhere between about 0.8 and 9 billion PBMCs. Overall study outcomes, separate from this receptor: Incomplete sequencing was indicated by rarefaction of sorted-subset datasets, despite the large sequencing depth. Naive subsets generally had larger estimated clonotype richness than memory subsets. When a handful of donors were compared, the shared fraction of clonotypes was around 4.6% for naive CD4, about 4% for naive CD8, about 2.4% for memory CD4, and 0.4% for memory CD8. Because the study included a small number of donors, the genetic and exposure-history diversity represented was limited. Pairwise subsampling led to the expectation that sequencing depth would affect the degree of clonotype sharing among donors. Compared with non-shared clonotypes, clonotypes shared by all four sorted-subset donors had higher generation probabilities. Sampling was restricted to blood, and TCR repertoires in tissues likely differ from the TCR repertoires found in blood.

Using the deep immunoSEQ assay, multiplex PCR amplified TCR CDR3 regions from genomic DNA. Genomic DNA extracted from each cell subset was distributed evenly over all wells of several immunoSEQ 96-well plates, and each plate served as one replicate. For sorted subsets, roughly 200 ng genomic DNA, equal to about 30,000 T cell genomes, was loaded into each replicate PCR. The purified libraries were quantified using a Qubit 3.0 fluorometer, sized with a Bioanalyzer 2100, and then quantified again using the KAPA Library Quantification kit. A separate single-read 150-cycle Illumina NextSeq 550 flow cell was used to sequence each immunoSEQ 96-well plate. The study's processing was this. The immunoSEQ output contained only junctional sequences without quality scores, so filtering could not match that applied to full-length reads. To assign V/J genes and CDR3, sequences were annotated using PyIR, a Python wrapper for IgBLAST v1.9, with IMGT germline references. Reads with weak V/J assignments (E-value above 1e-6), missing CDR3, stop codons, out-of-frame junctions, or ambiguous translated residues were removed. V3J clonotypes were defined by identical inferred V gene, J gene, and CDR3 amino acid sequence. The percentage overlap between two repertoires was calculated by dividing the number of shared unique clonotypes by the size of the smaller repertoire. RTK rarefaction, the Chao1 estimator, and Recon v2.1 estimates of unobserved clonotypes were used to assess repertoire richness. Generation probabilities for all TCRbeta clonotypes obtained by the gDNA method from several donors were computed using OLGA. TCRdb limited this immuneACCESS table to in-frame rearrangements with V and J called. A share of clones is missing; checked studies link under half to unresolved V genes, and the rest is unexplained. The DNA was the basis for D and trimming; V, J and clone size are from that table. The sample contains 550,000 to 800,000 clones, 80% to 95% of them found a single time. Together, the top ten hold 34% of the sample.

The germline ends are 13 bases apart after V is trimmed by 0 bases and J by 2 bases. Reading the germline V gene (reference sequence) gives CDR1 SEHNR and CDR2 FQNEAQ. The CDR3 sequence holds 16 residues, the cysteine and phenylalanine included. Only the CDR3 region is kept as DNA, spanning 48 bases read in frame from base 1. This clone has only one observation. It lacks a known antigen. Per-nucleotide qualities are absent, and no much larger clonotype sits a single base away. Healthy HIV-negative adults with no recently reported acute infections or vaccinations were included as donors. Every donor was a Caucasian adult residing in Nashville, Tennessee, USA. CD8 memory samples consisted of magnetically selected CD45RO+ cells combined with CCR7-negative CD45RA+ effector memory (TemRA) cells. After blood collection by leukapheresis, PBMCs were isolated using Ficoll-Histopaque density gradient centrifugation and then cryopreserved in the vapor phase of liquid nitrogen. Analytical flow cytometry was used to check the purity and quantity of every magnetically sorted T cell population. From each sorted fraction, genomic DNA was isolated and quantified by UV absorbance on a Nanodrop 2000c.

The receptor was isolated from a man in his late teens or twenties in good health. Some clones in this sample may be carry-over from other donors' samples. The sample taken for sequencing was memory CD8+ T cells from PBMCs. The label giving this sample's cell subset or site can be read as: CD45RO+ cells pooled with CCR7-negative TemRA cells. Rearrangement joined TRBV7-9 to TRBJ1-2; D gene: possibly TRBD1, on 5 matching bases. The CDR3 has the sequence CASSLAGFEGNYGYTF. The sequenced DNA is TGTGCCAGCAGCTTAGCGGGATTCGAGGGGAACTATGGCTACACCTTC.